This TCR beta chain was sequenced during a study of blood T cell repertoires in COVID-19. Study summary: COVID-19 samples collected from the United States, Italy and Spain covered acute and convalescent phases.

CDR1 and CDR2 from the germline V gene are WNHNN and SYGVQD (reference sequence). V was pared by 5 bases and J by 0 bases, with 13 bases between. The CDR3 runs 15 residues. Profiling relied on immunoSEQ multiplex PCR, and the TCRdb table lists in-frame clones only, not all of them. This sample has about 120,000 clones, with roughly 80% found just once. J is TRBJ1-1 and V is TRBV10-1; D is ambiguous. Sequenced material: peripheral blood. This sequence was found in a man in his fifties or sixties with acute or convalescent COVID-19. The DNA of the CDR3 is TGCGCCAGCAGTCCCGGGGTGACGGTGAACACTGAAGCTTTCTTT. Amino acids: CASSPGVTVNTEAFF.